This T cell receptor beta chain was documented in a study of early T cells in non-severe SARS-CoV-2 infection. Study-level background: Chains were not paired, and sequencing was done on bulk RNA from unsorted whole blood.

TCRdb re-analysed the 5' RACE reads in MiXCR, keeping a single row per CDR3 protein. There are some 57,000 distinct CDR3 sequences in the sample; 5.6% occur only once, and 6.8% lies in the top ten. V dropped 1 base and J dropped 2 bases, with 8 bases sitting between them. The CDR3 has 14 amino acids. The sequenced sample consisted of whole blood. This chain connects TRBV12-3 or TRBV12-4 to TRBJ1-1, with D possibly being TRBD1 (5 bases). This TCR derives from an adult who was a healthcare worker with PCR-confirmed SARS-CoV-2 infection or an uninfected control (not recorded which). CDR3 in DNA: TGTGCCAGCAGTTTAGGGGGGTCTAACACTGAAGCTTTCTTT. It is translated as CASSLGGSNTEAFF.